These 9 T cell receptor beta chains came from one sample sequenced in a study of cytomegalovirus exposure and HLA in healthy donors. 13 Jbeta primers and 60 Vbeta primers were used for the PCR. TCRdb's copy holds only in-frame clones and misses some; the assay was immunoSEQ multiplex PCR. The sample yields over 150,000 clones, nearly 80% seen once. The specimen sequenced was PBMCs. These receptors originate from a man younger than 40 in good health and CMV-seropositive.

V and J are TRBV9 and TRBJ2-1; no definite D call. The CDR3 runs to 12 residues. Trimming removed 3 bases from V and 7 bases from J, with 8 bases in between. CDR1 and CDR2 from the germline V gene are SGDLS and YYNGEE. Written as DNA, the CDR3 is TGTGCCAGCAGCGCCCCCCTAAATGAGCAGTTCTTC. It encodes CASSAPLNEQFF.

This chain connects TRBV4-2 to TRBJ1-4, with 8 bases matching TRBD1. The J segment lost 7 bases and the V segment lost 4 bases, leaving 8 bases of the junction unmatched. CDR1 LGHNA and CDR2 YNFKEQ come from the germline V gene. This CDR3 has 15 residues. The CDR3 DNA sequence: TGTGCCAGCAGCCCCACGACAGGGGAAGGTGAAAAACTGTTTTTT. It codes for CASSPTTGEGEKLFF.

The chain has TRBV9 and TRBJ2-7; TRBD2 might be the D (6 bases). Germline CDR1 is SGDLS and CDR2 is YYNGEE. V dropped 7 bases and J dropped 2 bases, with 13 bases sitting between them. The CDR3 is made up of 13 amino acids. CDR3 residues: CASGGSRPYEQYF. In DNA form, the CDR3 reads TGTGCCAGCGGGGGGAGTAGACCCTACGAGCAGTACTTC.

The chain has TRBV4-1 and TRBJ2-7; 8 positions match TRBD1. This CDR3 comprises 15 residues. J gave up 2 bases and V 5 bases, and 8 bases lay outside the gene matches. The germline gives CDR1 MGHRA, CDR2 YSYEKL. The DNA for the CDR3 is TGCGCCAGCAGCGAGTTAGGGACAGGCCCCTACGAGCAGTACTTC. Amino acid sequence: CASSELGTGPYEQYF.

This clone was seen more than once but under ten times. J is TRBJ2-5 and V is TRBV27, with D perhaps TRBD2 (5 bases). Trimming took off 6 bases at V and 1 base at J, with 9 bases between the two ends. The CDR3 is made up of 13 amino acids. The germline V gene has CDR1 MNHEY and CDR2 SMNVEV (reference sequence). This CDR3 is CASREVSQETQYF. The CDR3 DNA follows: TGTGCCAGCAGGGAGGTATCCCAAGAGACCCAGTACTTC.

This chain uses TRBV15 with TRBJ2-3, with TRBD1 matching 7 bases. V trimming: 3 bases; J trimming: 0 bases; junction bases outside the gene matches: 9. This CDR3 is built from 17 residues. Germline CDR1 and CDR2: LNHNV and YYDKDF (reference sequence). CDR3 region: CATSSDTGTESTDTQYF. The CDR3 bases are TGTGCCACCAGCAGTGACACCGGGACAGAGAGCACAGATACGCAGTATTTT.

This clone was recorded only once. The chain joins TRBV7-3 to TRBJ2-1; no definite D call. This CDR3 has 13 residues. Germline V gene lookup returns CDR1 SGHTA and CDR2 FQGTGA. V shed 5 bases and J shed 4 bases, with 9 bases lying between them. The chain's CDR3 is CASSPHVYNEQFF. In DNA form, the CDR3 reads TGTGCCAGCAGCCCCCATGTGTACAATGAGCAGTTCTTC.

This sequence joins TRBV4-2 and TRBJ2-3, with D tentatively TRBD2 (6 bases). This CDR3 has 12 residues. V shed 4 bases and J shed 5 bases, with 7 bases lying between them. Germline loops: CDR1 LGHNA, CDR2 YNFKEQ. The CDR3 region has the DNA TGTGCCAGCAGCCCGGGGGAAGATACGCAGTATTTT. Translating gives CASSPGEDTQYF.

V usage is TRBV5-1 and J usage is TRBJ2-3; 7 nucleotides match TRBD1. J lost 5 bases, V lost 2 bases, and 5 bases had no gene match. Per germline, CDR1 SGHRS and CDR2 YFSETQ. The CDR3 has 14 amino acids. CDR3 in DNA: TGCGCCAGCAGCTTTCTTAGGGGGCAAGATACGCAGTATTTT. Its translation is CASSFLRGQDTQYF.